The present entry profiles one T cell receptor (beta chain) with its context. The antigen is not known. The DNA ends 3 residues before the CDR3 does, and the rest of the CDR3 is filled in from the germline J gene. The V segment lost 2 bases and the J segment 2 bases; nucleotides outside the gene matches: 13. The length of the CDR3 is 19 residues. Profiling relied on immunoSEQ multiplex PCR, and the TCRdb table lists in-frame clones only, not all of them. This sample has fewer than 20,000 clones, each found more than once. This sample is drawn from a study of T cell clonality in common variable immunodeficiency. Whole-study results and caveats: Compared with controls, CVID subjects had fewer shared TCRbeta clones. Repertoire-complication correlations in CVID were limited by patient heterogeneity. Fewer deletions and N-nucleotide insertions were reportedly seen in common variable immunodeficiency TCR beta sequences.

CVID subjects were neither ill nor on immunomodulatory or immunosuppressive medication at sampling. This receptor was taken from a human donor with common variable immunodeficiency. The chain has TRBV23-1 and TRBJ2-3; 10 bases are a match to TRBD2. TRBV23-1 has ORF status, its function being uncertain. Material for sequencing was peripheral blood mononuclear cells. The chain's CDR3 is CASSQTQLLAGASTDTQYF. Incomplete CDR3 DNA: TGCGCCAGCAGTCAAACCCAACTTCTAGCGGGGGCCTCCACAGATACG.